This T cell receptor (beta chain) was identified in a study of shared clonotypes between healthy human individuals. Profiling relied on immunoSEQ multiplex PCR, and the TCRdb table lists in-frame clones only, not all of them. The sample lists over 400,000 clones; 81% were seen once. V dropped 2 bases and J dropped 0 bases, with 4 bases sitting between them. The CDR3 runs 13 residues. Germline lookup yields CDR1 SGDLS and CDR2 YYNGEE. The sequencing sample was made of PBMCs. The gene calls are TRBV9 and TRBJ2-3; D is unclear. This receptor was taken from a woman between 40 and 55 years old in good health. Some clones in this sample may be carry-over from other donors' samples. The CDR3 DNA follows: TGTGCCAGCAGCGTGTCCAGCACAGATACGCAGTATTTT. It translates to CASSVSSTDTQYF. The variable domain in full, with the rest retrieved from reference TRBV9 and TRBJ2-3, is DSGVTQTPKHLITATGQRVTLRCSPRSGDLSVYWYQQSLDQGLQFLIQYYNGEERAKGNILERFSAQQFPDLHSELNLSSLELGDSALYFCASSVSSTDTQYFGPGTRLTVL.